What follows describes a single T cell receptor beta chain. The germline V gene has CDR1 SEHNR and CDR2 FQNEAQ (reference sequence). Trimming shortened V by 8 bases and J by 1 base, and 15 bases separated the two germline ends. The CDR3 consists of 16 residues. TCRdb itself ran the RT-PCR reads through MiXCR, one entry per CDR3 protein. The sample has around 570,000 distinct CDR3 sequences, about 11% seen once; the top ten hold about 11%. This sample was taken from a study of response to subunit inactivated influenza vaccine. This sample was also put to use in a study of T cells expressing NK-cell markers. That work contributes: The TCR beta cDNA came from 5'RACE template switching with UMIs. The authors sequenced eight donors, of whom seven were HCMV-seropositive and one was seronegative. About 6 donors had dominant NKG2C+ clonotypes that comprised roughly 1.0-8% of their CD8+ T cells.

The clonotype comes from a man in his fifties who received an inactivated influenza vaccine. The sequencing here drew on PBMCs from blood, taken on the day of vaccination. The chain couples TRBV7-9 to TRBJ2-6, with a possible D match to TRBD2 (5 bases). As DNA, the CDR3 is TGTGCCAGCCGAGCGCGGGCTAGTTCTGGGGCCAACGTCCTGACTTTC. This translates into CASRARASSGANVLTF.